This entry lists 18 T cell receptor beta chains sequenced from one sample in a study of CD8 T cells in Susac syndrome. The RNA, 0.5 to 1 ug, was put through reverse transcription using random hexamers. In TCRdb, the immunoSEQ multiplex PCR reads were re-called with MiXCR into one record per CDR3 protein. The sample has under 85,000 distinct CDR3 sequences; approximately 94% are singletons. Sequenced: CD8+ T cells from PBMCs. These receptors all stem from a human donor with Susac syndrome.

V and J are TRBV5-1 and TRBJ2-1; D is tentatively TRBD1 or TRBD2 (6 bases each). V was clipped by 10 bases and J by 2 bases, with 16 bases between them. The CDR3 runs 14 residues. Germline lookup yields CDR1 SGHRS and CDR2 YFSETQ. The DNA for the CDR3 is TGCGCCTCCCGCGGGACACAAGCCTACAATGAGCAGTTCTTC. It codes for CASRGTQAYNEQFF.

This chain connects TRBV27 to TRBJ2-3; D is uncertain. From germline, CDR1 is MNHEY and CDR2 SMNVEV (reference sequence). Trimming pared 3 bases from V and 5 bases from J, leaving 12 bases between. The CDR3 totals 14 residues. The CDR3 sequence is CASSFSKLGDTQYF. The DNA for the CDR3 is TGTGCCAGCAGTTTTTCGAAGCTGGGAGATACGCAGTATTTT.

The chain couples TRBV5-1 to TRBJ2-3; no firm D call. The length of the CDR3 is 12 residues. The germline V and J ends were trimmed by 7 bases and 3 bases, with 9 bases remaining between them. Looked up from germline, CDR1 is SGHRS and CDR2 is YFSETQ. CDR3 coding DNA: TGCGCCAGCCGACTGGGTACAGATACGCAGTATTTT. Translating it yields CASRLGTDTQYF.

The chain joins TRBV27 to TRBJ2-2; D is undetermined. The germline V and J ends were trimmed by 5 bases and 6 bases, with 13 bases remaining between them. Germline values: CDR1 MNHEY, CDR2 SMNVEV (reference sequence). There are 14 residues in the CDR3. The CDR3 is CASSPRLLSGELFF. CDR3 bases: TGTGCCAGCAGTCCCCGACTGTTATCCGGGGAGCTGTTTTTT.

The J gene is TRBJ2-3, the V gene TRBV15; 8 bases map to TRBD1. V lost 0 bases to trimming and J lost 2 bases; unmatched junction nucleotides: 4. CDR3 length: 16 residues. Per the germline V gene, CDR1 is LNHNV and CDR2 is YYDKDF (reference sequence). CDR3 protein: CATSRDQGADTDTQYF. The CDR3 region has the DNA TGTGCCACCAGCAGAGATCAGGGGGCAGACACAGATACGCAGTATTTT.

CDR3 loop: CASSLGAGYTF. Written as DNA, the CDR3 is TGTGCCAGTAGTTTAGGCGCCGGCTACACCTTC. The chain employs TRBV19 and TRBJ1-2; no firm D call. The CDR3 is made up of 11 amino acids. V shed 5 bases and J shed 8 bases, with 9 bases lying between them. Germline lookup yields CDR1 LNHDA and CDR2 SQIVND (reference sequence). The whole variable domain, remainder taken from reference TRBV19 and TRBJ1-2, is DGGITQSPKYLFRKEGQNVTLSCEQNLNHDAMYWYRQDPGQGLRLIYYSQIVNDFQKGDIAEGYSVSREKKESFPLTVTSAQKNPTAFYLCASSLGAGYTFGSGTRLTVV.

V and J are TRBV5-4 and TRBJ2-3; 13 bases fit TRBD2. Germline V lookup: CDR1 SGHNT, CDR2 YYREEE (reference sequence). V lost 0 bases, J lost 3 bases, and 10 bases stayed unmatched. CDR3 length: 19 residues. The CDR3 region is CASSLGGTSGALRTDTQYF. The CDR3 coding sequence is TGTGCCAGCAGCTTGGGAGGGACTAGCGGGGCCCTGCGTACAGATACGCAGTATTTT.

V usage is TRBV1 and J usage is TRBJ2-1; the table's D call, TRBD2, has no DNA check behind it. TRBV1 counts as a pseudogene. This CDR3 is 18 amino acids long. For the CDR3, the DNA is TGCACCAGCAGCCAAGGCCCTTGGACTAGCGGGAGTTTCGGTGAGCAGTTCTTC. Its protein is CTSSQGPWTSGSFGEQFF.

This clonotype has more than one count but fewer than ten. The rearrangement links TRBV7-2 to TRBJ2-5; perhaps TRBD2 as D (5 bases). CDR3 length equals 14 residues. Germline V CDR1 and CDR2: SGHTA, FQGNSA. V was pared by 1 base and J by 7 bases, with 13 bases between. The CDR3 protein is CASSLERAAGTQYF. As DNA, the CDR3 is TGTGCCAGCAGCTTAGAGCGAGCGGCGGGGACCCAGTACTTC.

This clonotype was counted once. This chain links TRBV6-2 or TRBV6-3 with TRBJ1-1; D gene uncertain. This CDR3 is 13 amino acids long. V lost 6 bases to trimming and J lost 6 bases, with 14 bases between them. In germline, CDR1 is MNHEY, CDR2 SVGEGT. Written as DNA, the CDR3 is TGTGCCAGCAGGTCAGACGTTGAGGCTGAAGCTTTCTTT. It is translated as CASRSDVEAEAFF.

The chain employs TRBV15 and TRBJ2-5, with 12 nucleotides matching TRBD2. CDR1 is LNHNV, CDR2 YYDKDF, per germline (reference sequence). The V segment lost 0 bases and the J segment 5 bases; nucleotides outside the gene matches: 4. There are 16 residues in the CDR3. The CDR3 region has the DNA TGTGCCACCAGCAGAGATCTAGCGGGAGGGCACGAGACCCAGTACTTC. Translation gives CATSRDLAGGHETQYF.

This chain uses TRBV7-6 with TRBJ2-7; D not certain. Germline CDR1 SGHVS, CDR2 FNYEAQ. The V end was cut by 6 bases, the J end by 3 bases, with 15 bases between. This CDR3 comprises 14 residues. CDR3 bases: TGTGCCAGCAGTTTTGGGAAGGGCGACTACGAGCAGTACTTC. Its translation: CASSFGKGDYEQYF.

V usage is TRBV30 and J usage is TRBJ1-1; no clear D gene. CDR3 length: 12 residues. V dropped 3 bases and J dropped 1 base, with 6 bases sitting between them. Germline CDR1 reads GTSNPN; CDR2 reads SVGIG (reference sequence). CDR3 nucleotide sequence: TGTGCCTGGAGAGACACGAACACTGAAGCTTTCTTT. It is translated as CAWRDTNTEAFF.

The chain combines TRBV12-3 or TRBV12-4 with TRBJ1-5; D is uncertain. This CDR3 comprises 13 residues. V lost 1 base and J lost 3, with 4 bases in between. The CDR3 nucleotides read TGTGCCAGCAGTTTAGGCGACAATCAGCCCCAGCATTTT. This translates into CASSLGDNQPQHF.

The chain is built from TRBV3-1 and TRBJ1-5; D gene ambiguous. Germline V gives CDR1 LGHDT, CDR2 YNNKEL (reference sequence). Deletions cut 0 bases from V and 6 bases from J, with 6 bases between. The CDR3 covers 13 residues. The CDR3 region is CASSQELSQPQHF. The CDR3 coding sequence is TGTGCCAGCAGCCAAGAATTAAGTCAGCCCCAGCATTTT.

This rearrangement joins TRBV19 to TRBJ2-1; 8 bases agree with TRBD2. With 10 bases clipped from V and 6 bases from J, the junction kept 8 bases outside the gene matches. Germline V CDR1 and CDR2: LNHDA, SQIVND (reference sequence). The CDR3 is made up of 13 amino acids. CDR3 nucleotide sequence: TGTGCCACCGGTTCGGGGGGGCTCAATGAGCAGTTCTTC. This translates into CATGSGGLNEQFF.

This rearrangement joins TRBV5-6 to TRBJ2-5; the match to TRBD2 covers 7 bases. Germline CDR1 SGHDT, CDR2 YYEEEE. J lost 4 bases, V lost 0 bases, and 3 bases had no gene match. The CDR3 loop spans 14 amino acids. In nucleotides, the CDR3 is TGTGCCAGCAGCTTGGCGGGGGGAAGAGAGACCCAGTACTTC. Its protein is CASSLAGGRETQYF.

This clonotype is a singleton in its sample. The V call is TRBV12-3 or TRBV12-4, the J call TRBJ2-2; the D gene is possibly TRBD1 (5 bases). Between the trimmed V and J ends, which lost 6 bases and 0 bases, there was a span of 11 bases. CDR3 size: 15 residues. CDR3 in DNA: TGTGCCAGCAGCGGACACTCCTCGAACACCGGGGAGCTGTTTTTT. Its protein is CASSGHSSNTGELFF.